This is a list of T cell receptor beta chains from one sample in a study of blood T cell repertoires in COVID-19. Assay: immunoSEQ multiplex PCR; the TCRdb copy retains only in-frame clones and omits some. In the table there are 90,000 to 120,000 clones, 65% to 80% of which are singletons. Sequenced: peripheral blood. These receptors all stem from a man in his sixties or seventies with active or convalescent COVID-19. Each CDR3 is given with its conserved first and last residue. The D gene is left open where the match is weak. Where a row states a size, it is once, few, many or the class of an expanded clone; other rows omit it.

clone size	J gene	D gene	V gene	CDR3 DNA	CDR3 protein
NA	TRBJ2-1	NA	TRBV28	TGTGCCAGCAGTTTGCTCCGGGACACTTTCGAGTTCTTC	CASSLLRDTFEFF
NA	TRBJ2-2	NA	TRBV5-1	TGCGCCAGCAGCACCCAGGGGTCCAACACCGGGGAGCTGTTTTTT	CASSTQGSNTGELFF
once	TRBJ2-1	NA	TRBV5-4	TGTGCCAGCAGCTTGGACTGGAGCTCCTACAATGAGCAGTTCTTC	CASSLDWSSYNEQFF
NA	TRBJ1-3	NA	TRBV3-1/TRBV3-2	TGTGCCAGCAGCCAATCGGACACCATATATTTT	CASSQSDTIYF
NA	TRBJ2-7	TRBD1	TRBV27	TGTGCCAGCAGTTCCTGGACAGGGGGCGCCTACGAGCAGTACTTC	CASSSWTGGAYEQYF
NA	TRBJ2-3	TRBD2	TRBV11-2	TGTGCCAGCAGCGTAATAGCGGGAGGGAGCACAGATACGCAGTATTTT	CASSVIAGGSTDTQYF
once	TRBJ2-3	NA	TRBV6-4	TGTGCCAGCAGTGCCGACGGGTATACGCAGTATTTT	CASSADGYTQYF
NA	TRBJ1-1	NA	TRBV5-1	TGCGCCAGCAGCCAGACGGGGGGGCCCCCTTTCACTGAAGCTTTCTTT	CASSQTGGPPFTEAFF
once	TRBJ2-1	TRBD2	TRBV5-4	TGTGCCAGCAGCTTATCTAGCGGGCTTTACAATGAGCAGTTCTTC	CASSLSSGLYNEQFF
NA	TRBJ2-7	TRBD2	TRBV7-2	TGTGCCAGCAGCTGGGTAGCGGGTAGCTCCTACGAGCAGTACTTC	CASSWVAGSSYEQYF
NA	TRBJ2-1	TRBD1	TRBV2	TGTGCCAGCAGGGTTGGACAGGGGGTAATGGGTGAGCAGTTCTTC	CASRVGQGVMGEQFF
NA	TRBJ1-4	TRBD1	TRBV5-1	TGCGCCAGCAGCTCGACAGGGGCGGGTGAAAAACTGTTTTTT	CASSSTGAGEKLFF
NA	TRBJ2-7	TRBD2	TRBV11-2	TGTGCCAGCAGCTTTGCGGGGGGCGGGAGTCACGAGCAGTACTTC	CASSFAGGGSHEQYF
NA	TRBJ2-1	TRBD2	TRBV5-8	TGTGCCAGCAGCCGGACTAGCGGGGCCTACAATGAGCAGTTCTTC	CASSRTSGAYNEQFF
once	TRBJ1-2	TRBD1	TRBV28	TGTGCCAGCAGCCTTACTGGGACAGCTTACTATGGCTACACCTTC	CASSLTGTAYYGYTF
NA	TRBJ1-1	NA	TRBV27	TGTGCCAGCAGTTTATTGGTTGGGAGGGGGAACACTGAAGCTTTCTTT	CASSLLVGRGNTEAFF
NA	TRBJ1-2	TRBD1	TRBV5-1	TGCGCCAGCAATGGACTCGGACAGGGGGGCTATGGCTACACCTTC	CASNGLGQGGYGYTF
NA	TRBJ1-1	NA	TRBV5-6	TGTGCCAGCAGCTTGGTGTCAGCTGAAGCTTTCTTT	CASSLVSAEAFF
NA	TRBJ2-5	TRBD1	TRBV5-1	TGCGCCAGCAGCGCCGGAGACAGGGGGGAGACCCAGTACTTC	CASSAGDRGETQYF
NA	TRBJ2-2	NA	TRBV18	TGTGCCAGCGGAGGACAGAGGAACACCGGGGAGCTGTTTTTT	CASGGQRNTGELFF
few	TRBJ1-5	NA	TRBV2	TGTGCCAGCAGTTCCCCGACAGGAATGGGGCAGCCCCAGCATTTT	CASSSPTGMGQPQHF
NA	TRBJ1-2	NA	TRBV30	TGTGCCTGGGGTTTACAGGGCTTTTATGGCTACACCTTC	CAWGLQGFYGYTF
NA	TRBJ2-5	TRBD2	TRBV7-6	TGTGCCAGCAGCTTACTAGCGAGGGACTATCAAGAGACCCAGTACTTC	CASSLLARDYQETQYF
once	TRBJ2-1	NA	TRBV28	TGTGCCAGCAGCTTAACTTACAATGAGCAGTTCTTC	CASSLTYNEQFF
NA	TRBJ2-3	NA	TRBV30	TGTGCCTGGAGCGTTCTCTACACAGATACGCAGTATTTT	CAWSVLYTDTQYF
NA	TRBJ2-1	NA	TRBV27	TGTGCCAGCAGTTTTCTTCGGGGGGCCCAACTAAATGAGCAGTTCTTC	CASSFLRGAQLNEQFF
NA	TRBJ1-1	NA	TRBV28	TGTGCGGTGGGGGGGGCCCACTTGAACACTGAAGCTTTCTTT	CAVGGAHLNTEAFF
NA	TRBJ2-1	NA	TRBV5-6	TGTGCCAGCAGCTTGGGGACGGGGAGCTCCTACAATGAGCAGTTCTTC	CASSLGTGSSYNEQFF
NA	TRBJ1-1	NA	TRBV5-1	TGCGCCAGCAGCTCAGGAGCAGGGTTATGGAACACTGAAGCTTTCTTT	CASSSGAGLWNTEAFF
NA	TRBJ2-7	TRBD1	TRBV6-5	TGTGCCAGCAGTCCCCCAGGCAGGGGGAGAGACGAGCAGTACTTC	CASSPPGRGRDEQYF
NA	TRBJ2-7	NA	TRBV10-2	TGCGCCACCAGAACAGGGCTAACGGCCTACGAGCAGTACTTC	CATRTGLTAYEQYF
NA	TRBJ2-1	TRBD2	TRBV7-8	TGTGCCACCGGACTAGCGGGATACAATGAGCAGTTCTTC	CATGLAGYNEQFF
NA	TRBJ2-7	NA	TRBV4-2	TGTGCCAGCAGCCAAGACGAGACTTCGGCCTACGAGCAGTACTTC	CASSQDETSAYEQYF
NA	TRBJ2-3	TRBD2	TRBV5-1	TGCGCCAGCAGCTTTTCGGGAGGATCGGATACGCAGTATTTT	CASSFSGGSDTQYF
NA	TRBJ1-2	NA	TRBV5-1	TGCGCCAGCAGATTTTTTACCGCGGGGACGGCATATGGCTACACCTTC	CASRFFTAGTAYGYTF
NA	TRBJ2-5	NA	TRBV6-5	TGTGCCAGCAGTTACCCGTCCAGGGGCCAAGAGACCCAGTACTTC	CASSYPSRGQETQYF
NA	TRBJ1-2	NA	TRBV5-1	TGCGCCAGCAGCGCCCAGGACAGTCTATTCGAGAGGGATGGCTACACCTTC	CASSAQDSLFERDGYTF
NA	TRBJ1-4	NA	TRBV18	TGTGCCAGCTCACCAGCTTTAGTTGCAACTAATGAAAAACTGTTTTTT	CASSPALVATNEKLFF
NA	TRBJ1-1	NA	TRBV11-2	TGTGCCAGCAGCTTAGATGTGGGGCCCACTGAAGCTTTCTTT	CASSLDVGPTEAFF
NA	TRBJ1-1	TRBD1	TRBV10-3	TGTGCCATCAGGGACAGGGGGATGAGCACTGAAGCTTTCTTT	CAIRDRGMSTEAFF
NA	TRBJ2-7	TRBD1	TRBV7-8	TGTGCCAGCAGCGCTGGGACAGGGGGGATCTACGAGCAGTACTTC	CASSAGTGGIYEQYF
NA	TRBJ2-7	TRBD1	TRBV19	TGTGCCAGTAGTATCGGGACAGGGGGCCCCTACGAGCAGTACTTC	CASSIGTGGPYEQYF
few	TRBJ2-1	NA	TRBV12-2	TGTGCAAGTCGCTTAGGGACTAGCGGGGACAATGAGCAGTTCTTC	CASRLGTSGDNEQFF
NA	TRBJ2-7	TRBD2	TRBV11-2	TGTGCCAGCAGCTTAAGACTAGCGGGAGTTTTTGACGAGCAGTACTTC	CASSLRLAGVFDEQYF
once	TRBJ2-1	NA	TRBV7-3	TGTGCCAGCGGTAGCCCCGGACAGCCCTACAATGAGCAGTTCTTC	CASGSPGQPYNEQFF
NA	TRBJ1-6	NA	TRBV2	TGTGCCACCAATCGACAGGCCTATAATTCACCCCTCCACTTT	CATNRQAYNSPLHF
NA	TRBJ2-1	TRBD2	TRBV24-1	TGTGCCACCAGTGACGCTAGCGGGGGTGCCTACAATGAGCAGTTCTTC	CATSDASGGAYNEQFF
NA	TRBJ1-2	TRBD1	TRBV28	TGTGCCAGCAGCCTGAACAGGGGACGCTATGGCTACACCTTC	CASSLNRGRYGYTF
once	TRBJ2-1	TRBD2	TRBV30	TGTGCCTGGAGTGTAGAGCTAGCGGTCAATGAGCAGTTCTTC	CAWSVELAVNEQFF
NA	TRBJ1-1	NA	TRBV3-1/TRBV3-2	TGTGCCAGCACCCCGGGGGGCTCGGGAGGGACTGAAGCTTTCTTT	CASTPGGSGGTEAFF
few	TRBJ1-1	TRBD1	TRBV5-1	TGCGCCAGCAGCCCGGGGACAGGGGGCGCGGGCACTGAAGCTTTCTTT	CASSPGTGGAGTEAFF
NA	TRBJ1-4	NA	TRBV5-5	TGTGCCAGCAGCTGGGCGACAGCCTCTAATGAAAAACTGTTTTTT	CASSWATASNEKLFF
NA	TRBJ2-1	TRBD2	TRBV29-1	TGCAGCGTTGAACTGGGGGGGCTAGCGGGATTCCCCTCCTACAATGAGCAGTTCTTC	CSVELGGLAGFPSYNEQFF
NA	TRBJ1-3	NA	TRBV2	TGTGCCAGCAGTGGCTACAGGGTAGGCTCTGGAAACACCATATATTTT	CASSGYRVGSGNTIYF